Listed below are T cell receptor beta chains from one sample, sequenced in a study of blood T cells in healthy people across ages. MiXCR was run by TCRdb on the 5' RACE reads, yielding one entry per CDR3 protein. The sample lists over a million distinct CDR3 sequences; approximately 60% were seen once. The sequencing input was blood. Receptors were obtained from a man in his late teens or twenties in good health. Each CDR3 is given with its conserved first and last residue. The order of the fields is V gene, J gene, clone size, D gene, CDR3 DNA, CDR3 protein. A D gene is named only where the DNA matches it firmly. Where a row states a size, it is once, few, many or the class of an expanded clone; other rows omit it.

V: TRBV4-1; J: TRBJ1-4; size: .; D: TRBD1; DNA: TGCGCCAGCAGCCAAACCGGGACAGGTGTTAGCTATGAAAAACTGTTTTTT; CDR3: CASSQTGTGVSYEKLFF
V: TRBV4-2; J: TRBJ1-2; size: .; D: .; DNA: TGTGCCAGCAGCCAAGAGGATTTTACAGGCTCCACCTATGGCTACACCTTC; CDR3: CASSQEDFTGSTYGYTF
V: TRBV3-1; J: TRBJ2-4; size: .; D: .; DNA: TGTGCCAGCAGCCAAGGGTCAACAGGGAGGGGAAACATTCAGTACTTC; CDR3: CASSQGSTGRGNIQYF
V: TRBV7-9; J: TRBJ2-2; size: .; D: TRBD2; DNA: TGTGCCAGCAGCCCCGGGGACTACGATAACGGGGAGCTGTTTTTT; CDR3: CASSPGDYDNGELFF
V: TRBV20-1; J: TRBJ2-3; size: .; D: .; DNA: TGCAGTGCTCGAATTCGGGAGCAGGCAGATACGCAGTATTTT; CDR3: CSARIREQADTQYF
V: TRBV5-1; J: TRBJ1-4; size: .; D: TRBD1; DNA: TGCGCCAGCAGCCCGGGACTGATGACAGGGGGTGTTGAAAAACTGTTTTTT; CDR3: CASSPGLMTGGVEKLFF
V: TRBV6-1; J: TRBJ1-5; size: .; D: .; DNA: TGTGCCAGCAGTCCCCCGGGGGGAAGGGGGAGCAATCAGCCCCAGCATTTT; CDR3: CASSPPGGRGSNQPQHF
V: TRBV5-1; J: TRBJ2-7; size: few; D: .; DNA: TGCGCCAGCAGCTTGGCGGACAGTGCCTACGAGCAGTACTTC; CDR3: CASSLADSAYEQYF
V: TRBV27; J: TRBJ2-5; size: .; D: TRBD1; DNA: TGTGCCAGCAGTTGGGCAGGGGGCCAAGAGACCCAGTACTTC; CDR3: CASSWAGGQETQYF
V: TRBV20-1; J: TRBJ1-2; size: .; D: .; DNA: TGCAGTGCTAGAGAGGGGGGGAACCTAGCTAACTATGGCTACACCTTC; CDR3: CSAREGGNLANYGYTF